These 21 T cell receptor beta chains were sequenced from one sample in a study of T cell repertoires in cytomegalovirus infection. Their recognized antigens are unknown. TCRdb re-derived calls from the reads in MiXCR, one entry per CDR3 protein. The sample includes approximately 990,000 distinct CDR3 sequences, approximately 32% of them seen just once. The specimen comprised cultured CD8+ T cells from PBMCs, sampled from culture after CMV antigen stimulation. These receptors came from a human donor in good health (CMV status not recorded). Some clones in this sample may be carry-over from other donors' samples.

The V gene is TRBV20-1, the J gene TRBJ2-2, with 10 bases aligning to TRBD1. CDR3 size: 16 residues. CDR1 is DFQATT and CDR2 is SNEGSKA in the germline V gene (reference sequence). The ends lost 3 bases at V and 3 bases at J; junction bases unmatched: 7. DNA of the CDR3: TGCAGTGCTAGCCCAGACAGGGGGCAGGACACCGGGGAGCTGTTTTTT. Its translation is CSASPDRGQDTGELFF.

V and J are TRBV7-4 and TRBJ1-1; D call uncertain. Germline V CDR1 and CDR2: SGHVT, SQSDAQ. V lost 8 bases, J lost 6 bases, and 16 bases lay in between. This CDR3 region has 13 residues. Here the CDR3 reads CASRRPREAEAFF. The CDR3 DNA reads TGTGCCAGCCGGAGGCCCCGCGAGGCTGAAGCTTTCTTT. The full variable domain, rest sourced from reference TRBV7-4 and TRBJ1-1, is GAGVSQSPRYKVAKRGRDVALRCDSISGHVTLYWYRQTLGQGSEVLTYSQSDAQRDKSGRPSGRFSAERPERSVSTLKIQRTEQGDSAVYLCASRRPREAEAFFGQGTRLTVV.

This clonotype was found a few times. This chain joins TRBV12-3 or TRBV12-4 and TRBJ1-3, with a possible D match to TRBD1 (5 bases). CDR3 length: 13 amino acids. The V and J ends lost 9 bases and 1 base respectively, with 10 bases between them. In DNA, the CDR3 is TGTGCCAGGAGGGACTTTTCTGGAAACACCATATATTTT. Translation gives CARRDFSGNTIYF.

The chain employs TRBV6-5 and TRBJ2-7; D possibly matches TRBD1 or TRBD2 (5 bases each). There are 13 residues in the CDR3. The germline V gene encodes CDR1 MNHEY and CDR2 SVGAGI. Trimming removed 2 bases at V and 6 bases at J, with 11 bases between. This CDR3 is CASSYGGLSEQYF. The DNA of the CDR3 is TGTGCCAGCAGTTACGGGGGTCTAAGCGAGCAGTACTTC.

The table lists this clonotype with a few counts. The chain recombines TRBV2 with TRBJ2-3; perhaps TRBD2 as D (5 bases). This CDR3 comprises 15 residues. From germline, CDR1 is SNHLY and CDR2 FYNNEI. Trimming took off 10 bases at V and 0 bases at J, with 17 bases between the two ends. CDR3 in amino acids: CATHHGVASTDTQYF. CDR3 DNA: TGTGCCACCCACCATGGGGTAGCGAGCACAGATACGCAGTATTTT.

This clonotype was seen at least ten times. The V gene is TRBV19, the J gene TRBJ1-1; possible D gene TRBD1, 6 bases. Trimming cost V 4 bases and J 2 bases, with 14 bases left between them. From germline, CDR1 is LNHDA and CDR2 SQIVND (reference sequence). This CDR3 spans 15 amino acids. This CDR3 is CASSTYREINTEAFF. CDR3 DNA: TGTGCCAGTAGTACCTACAGGGAAATCAACACTGAAGCTTTCTTT.

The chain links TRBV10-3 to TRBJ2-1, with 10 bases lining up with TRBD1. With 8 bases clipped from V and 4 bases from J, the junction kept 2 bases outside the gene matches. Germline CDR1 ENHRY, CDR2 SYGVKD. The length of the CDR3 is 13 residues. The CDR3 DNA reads TGTGCCATCCCGGGACAGGGGTACAATGAGCAGTTCTTC. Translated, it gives CAIPGQGYNEQFF.

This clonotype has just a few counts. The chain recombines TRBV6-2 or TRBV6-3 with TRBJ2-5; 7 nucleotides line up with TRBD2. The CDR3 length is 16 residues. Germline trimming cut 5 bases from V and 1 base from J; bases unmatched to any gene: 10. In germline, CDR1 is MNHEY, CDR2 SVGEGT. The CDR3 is CASSSQRGRRQETQYF. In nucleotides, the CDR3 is TGTGCCAGCAGTAGCCAGCGGGGTCGTCGCCAAGAGACCCAGTACTTC.

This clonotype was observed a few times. CDR3 sequence (DNA): TGTGCCAGCAGCCAAGGCGGGTGGGCTCAGTACCAAGAGACCCAGTACTTC. The encoded protein is CASSQGGWAQYQETQYF. The chain carries TRBV4-2 and TRBJ2-5; D perhaps matches TRBD2 (5 bases). From germline, CDR1 is LGHNA and CDR2 YNFKEQ. The V gene lost 1 base and the J gene lost 0 bases, with 15 bases spanning the gap. The CDR3 is made up of 17 amino acids.

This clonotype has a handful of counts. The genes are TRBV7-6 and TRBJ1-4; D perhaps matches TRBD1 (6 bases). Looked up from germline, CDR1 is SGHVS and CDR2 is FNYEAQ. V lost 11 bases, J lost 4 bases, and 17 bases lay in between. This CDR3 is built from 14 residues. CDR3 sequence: CAGSGRDINEKLFF. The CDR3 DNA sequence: TGTGCCGGTTCGGGGAGGGACATTAATGAAAAACTGTTTTTT.

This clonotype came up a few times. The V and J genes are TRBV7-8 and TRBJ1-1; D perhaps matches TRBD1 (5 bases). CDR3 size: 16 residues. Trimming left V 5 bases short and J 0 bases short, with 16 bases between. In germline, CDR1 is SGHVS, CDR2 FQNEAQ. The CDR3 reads CASSQDSPGMNTEAFF. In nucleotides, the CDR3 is TGTGCCAGCAGCCAAGACAGTCCGGGCATGAACACTGAAGCTTTCTTT.

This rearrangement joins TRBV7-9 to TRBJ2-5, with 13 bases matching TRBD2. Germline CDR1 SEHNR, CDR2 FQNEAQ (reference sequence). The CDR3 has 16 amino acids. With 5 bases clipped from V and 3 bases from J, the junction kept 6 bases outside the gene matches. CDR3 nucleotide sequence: TGTGCCAGCAGCCCTAAGGGACTAGCGGGGAAAGAGACCCAGTACTTC. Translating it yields CASSPKGLAGKETQYF.

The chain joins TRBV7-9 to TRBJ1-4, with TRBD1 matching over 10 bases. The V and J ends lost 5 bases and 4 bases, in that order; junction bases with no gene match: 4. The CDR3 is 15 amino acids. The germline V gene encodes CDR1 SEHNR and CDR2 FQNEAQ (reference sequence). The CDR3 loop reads CASSAGTGVNEKLFF. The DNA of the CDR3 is TGTGCCAGCAGCGCGGGGACAGGGGTTAATGAAAAACTGTTTTTT.

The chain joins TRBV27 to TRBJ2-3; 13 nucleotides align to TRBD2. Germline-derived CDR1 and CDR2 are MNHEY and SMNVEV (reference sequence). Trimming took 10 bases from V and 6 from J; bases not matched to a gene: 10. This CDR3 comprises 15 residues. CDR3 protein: CATQAGLAGSDTQYF. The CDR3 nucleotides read TGTGCCACCCAAGCGGGACTAGCGGGGTCGGATACGCAGTATTTT.

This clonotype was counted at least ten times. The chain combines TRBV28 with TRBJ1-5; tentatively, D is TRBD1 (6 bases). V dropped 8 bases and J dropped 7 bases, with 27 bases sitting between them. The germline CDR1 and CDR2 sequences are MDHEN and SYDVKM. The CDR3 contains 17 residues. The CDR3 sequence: CASRRGSGGRAGQPQHF. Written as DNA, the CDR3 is TGTGCCAGCCGCCGTGGGAGCGGGGGCCGGGCAGGGCAGCCCCAGCATTTT. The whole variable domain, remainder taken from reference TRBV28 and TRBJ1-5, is DVKVTQSSRYLVKRTGEKVFLECVQDMDHENMFWYRQDPGLGLRLIYFSYDVKMKEKGDIPEGYSVSREKKERFSLILESASTNQTSMYLCASRRGSGGRAGQPQHFGDGTRLSIL.

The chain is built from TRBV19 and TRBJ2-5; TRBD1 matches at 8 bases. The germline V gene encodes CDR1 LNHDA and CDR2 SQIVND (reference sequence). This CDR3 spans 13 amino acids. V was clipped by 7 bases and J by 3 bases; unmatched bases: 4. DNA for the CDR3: TGTGCCAGTACTGCGACAGGGGAAGAGACCCAGTACTTC. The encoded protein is CASTATGEETQYF.

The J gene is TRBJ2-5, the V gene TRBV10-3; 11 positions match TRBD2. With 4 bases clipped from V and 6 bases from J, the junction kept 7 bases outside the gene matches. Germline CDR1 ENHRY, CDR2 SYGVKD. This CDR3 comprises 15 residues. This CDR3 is CAISVAGGRLKTQYF. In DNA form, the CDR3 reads TGTGCCATCAGTGTAGCGGGGGGGCGTCTGAAGACCCAGTACTTC.

In DNA, the CDR3 is TGTGCCAGCAGTTTTAGTCCGAGATTGGAAGCTAATGAAAAACTGTTTTTT. Translating it yields CASSFSPRLEANEKLFF. The rearrangement links TRBV6-1 to TRBJ1-4; D is unclear. This CDR3 region has 17 residues. Looked up from germline, CDR1 is MNHNS and CDR2 is SASEGT. V lost 5 bases and J 3 bases, leaving 19 bases between the germline ends.

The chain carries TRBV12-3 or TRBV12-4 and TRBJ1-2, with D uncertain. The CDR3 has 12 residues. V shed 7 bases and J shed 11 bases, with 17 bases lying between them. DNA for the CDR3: TGTGCCAGCACCCTGGGCTGGGCTCGTTACACCTTC. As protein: CASTLGWARYTF.

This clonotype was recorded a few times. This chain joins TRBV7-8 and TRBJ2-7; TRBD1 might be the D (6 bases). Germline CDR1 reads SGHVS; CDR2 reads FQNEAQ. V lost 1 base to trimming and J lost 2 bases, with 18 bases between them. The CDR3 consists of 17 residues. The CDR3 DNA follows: TGTGCCAGCAGCTTAGTACCGAGGGGACACCTTACCTACGAGCAGTACGTC. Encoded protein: CASSLVPRGHLTYEQYV.

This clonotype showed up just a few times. CDR3 sequence: CASSFRRDGEAFF. The CDR3, as DNA: TGTGCCAGCAGCTTTAGACGGGACGGTGAAGCTTTCTTT. This chain uses TRBV7-9 with TRBJ1-1, with a tentative D call TRBD1 (5 bases). V lost 3 bases, J lost 7 bases, and 12 bases lay in between. The length of the CDR3 is 13 residues. Germline CDR1 and CDR2: SEHNR and FQNEAQ (reference sequence).